The sequence of this TCR beta chain was determined in a study of OX40 agonist ivuxolimab in advanced cancers. Describing the broader study: Ivuxolimab, which targeted the costimulatory receptor OX40 (CD134), was an agonistic, fully human IgG2 monoclonal antibody. Intravenous ivuxolimab was administered to patients every 2 weeks at six dose levels: 0.01, 0.1, 0.3, 1.5, 3 and 10 mg/kg. The monotherapy dose-escalation portion (N of about 50 patients) of the phase I ivuxolimab trial is reported in the paper. The dose-escalation cohort was 82.7% male with a mean age of roughly 60 years, ranging from roughly 23 to 80. Of the roughly 51 patients in dose escalation, 19 had hepatocellular carcinoma, approximately 15 had melanoma, 9 had renal cell carcinoma and 9 had head and neck cancer. Prior anti-PD-1, anti-PD-L1 or anti-CTLA-4 therapy was permitted, and checkpoint inhibitors had been received by roughly 40% of dose-escalation patients. The point of sequencing TCRbeta in the periphery was to test whether ivuxolimab changed TCR sequence diversity and drove clonal T-cell expansion. Partial responses occurred in three dose-escalation patients: two with cutaneous melanoma and one with hepatocellular carcinoma.

To sequence the TCRbeta CDR3 region, genomic DNA was isolated from the sorted cells. The immunoSEQ Assay was used to sequence the TCRbeta CDR3 regions. The table was pulled from immuneACCESS by TCRdb, which kept in-frame rearrangements only. Such tables lose some clones; where checked, under half of the loss comes from unresolved V genes, and the rest has no known cause. The sample table holds about 66,000 clones, of which around 84% were seen once. The leading ten clones occupy roughly 4% of the sample. Results the study describes overall, beyond this receptor: Low levels of normalized T-cell clonal expansion were also shown by some nonresponding patients. In the 0.1-3.0 mg/kg groups, partial responders were among the patients with the lowest normalized peripheral clonal expansion, particularly in CD8+ T cells. At doses from 0.1 to 3.0 mg/kg, clonal expansion was seen in both CD4+ and CD8+ blood T cells between baseline and week 6. After ivuxolimab, more expanded clones were found on average in CD8+ T cells than in CD4+ T cells. Antigen specificity was not determined for the clonally expanded peripheral T cells.

V is shortened by 5 bases, J by 5 bases, and the region joining them spans 12 bases. CDR1 and CDR2 (SGHTA, FQGTGA) derive from the germline V gene. The CDR3 numbers 13 residues from cysteine through phenylalanine. Only CDR3 DNA remains: 39 bases, in frame from the first base. Comment on this clone: What antigen it recognizes has not been identified. Within one base of it there is no much larger clone, and no base qualities were kept.

Patients with autoimmune disease history or receiving systemic immunosuppression were excluded from the trial. In every dose cohort, peripheral blood was drawn for TCR sequencing at baseline, cycle 4 day 1, and cycle 7 day 1. The samples were taken from a phase I, first-in-human, multicenter, open-label dose-escalation trial of ivuxolimab. The trial enrolled adults with locally advanced or metastatic head and neck squamous cell, hepatocellular, melanoma or renal cell carcinoma. CD4+ and CD8+ T cells were sorted separately from peripheral blood before TCR sequencing. The input for sequencing was CD4+ or CD8+ T cells sorted from blood, taken in a trial of the OX40 agonist ivuxolimab. The TCR was taken from an adult with an advanced solid tumor such as melanoma, head and neck, liver or kidney cancer. The chain couples TRBV7-3 to TRBJ1-2, with no reliable assignment of the D segment. CDR3 reads: CASSPGLNYGYTF. In nucleotides, the sequence is TGTGCCAGCAGCCCAGGACTCAATTATGGCTACACCTTC. The entire variable domain, with the stretches around the CDR3 drawn from the reference TRBV7-3 and TRBJ1-2 proteins, is GAGVSQTPSNKVTEKGKYVELRCDPISGHTALYWYRQSLGQGPEFLIYFQGTGAADDSGLPNDRFFAVRPEGSVSTLKIQRTERGDSAVYLCASSPGLNYGYTFGSGTRLTVV.